This TCR beta chain was obtained from a study of T cell repertoires in ileal Crohn's disease. About the research overall: At surgery, 30% to 40% of patients smoked, with median disease duration 7.9 years. Surgery for a complication: stricturing in roughly 61%, penetrating in about 39%.

Per sample, about 460 nanograms of biopsy DNA were TCRB immunosequenced. Profiled with immunoSEQ multiplex PCR; TCRdb holds only in-frame clones, not every one. The repertoire has about 15,000 clones, about 90% of them found once; the top ten carry less than 7%. This CDR3 region has 14 residues. Germline CDR1 is LNHDA and CDR2 is SQIVND (reference sequence). The V and J ends lost 6 bases and 3 bases respectively, with 14 bases between them. Sequencing input: ileal tissue. This TCR came from an adult with Crohn's disease. This sequence joins TRBV19 and TRBJ1-1; a possible D gene is TRBD1 (5 bases). Written as DNA, the CDR3 is TGTGCCAGTAGGGACATGTTTATCGACACTGAAGCTTTCTTT. Protein sequence: CASRDMFIDTEAFF.